This entry is about one TCR beta chain. Antigen unknown. The sample is drawn from a study of cytomegalovirus exposure and HLA in healthy donors. Study-level results: Later work associated over 15,000 TCR beta sequences with HLA alleles at 0.05 false discovery rate. In a later analysis, DRB1 alleles had the most associated TCRs; HLA-C alleles the fewest. Common viral pathogens were later found to be apparently linked to several of the most significant clusters.

Germline values: CDR1 SGHTA, CDR2 FQGTGA. This CDR3 spans 16 amino acids. The J segment lost 4 bases and the V segment lost 0 bases, leaving 2 bases of the junction unmatched. PCR involved 60 Vbeta and 13 Jbeta primers. Assay: immunoSEQ multiplex PCR; the TCRdb copy retains only in-frame clones and omits some. The table records roughly 97,000 clones, 81% of them present only once. This sequence joins TRBV7-3 and TRBJ1-4, with 10 bases matching TRBD1. This sequence originates from a man aged 35 to 55 in good health and CMV-seropositive. The sequencing input was PBMCs. CDR3 sequence: CASSLTGTGVNEKLFF. The CDR3 DNA reads TGTGCCAGCAGCTTAACTGGGACAGGGGTTAATGAAAAACTGTTTTTT.